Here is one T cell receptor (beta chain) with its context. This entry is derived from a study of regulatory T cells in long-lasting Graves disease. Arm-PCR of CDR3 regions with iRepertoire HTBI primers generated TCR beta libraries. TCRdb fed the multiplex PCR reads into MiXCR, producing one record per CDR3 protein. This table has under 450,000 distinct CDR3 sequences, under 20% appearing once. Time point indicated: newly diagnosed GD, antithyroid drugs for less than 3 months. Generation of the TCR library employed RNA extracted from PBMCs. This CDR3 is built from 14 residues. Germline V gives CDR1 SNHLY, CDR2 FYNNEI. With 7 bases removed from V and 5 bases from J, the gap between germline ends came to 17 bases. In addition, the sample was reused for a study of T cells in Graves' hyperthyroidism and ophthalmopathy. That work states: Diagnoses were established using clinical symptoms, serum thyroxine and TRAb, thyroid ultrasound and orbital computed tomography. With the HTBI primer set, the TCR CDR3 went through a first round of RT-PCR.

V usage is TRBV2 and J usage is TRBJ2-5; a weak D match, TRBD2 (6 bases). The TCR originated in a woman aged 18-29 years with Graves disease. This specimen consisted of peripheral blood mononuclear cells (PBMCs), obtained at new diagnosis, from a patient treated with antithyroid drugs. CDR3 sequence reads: CASTRSGARETQYF. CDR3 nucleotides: TGTGCCAGCACTCGTTCGGGAGCGCGGGAGACCCAGTACTTC.